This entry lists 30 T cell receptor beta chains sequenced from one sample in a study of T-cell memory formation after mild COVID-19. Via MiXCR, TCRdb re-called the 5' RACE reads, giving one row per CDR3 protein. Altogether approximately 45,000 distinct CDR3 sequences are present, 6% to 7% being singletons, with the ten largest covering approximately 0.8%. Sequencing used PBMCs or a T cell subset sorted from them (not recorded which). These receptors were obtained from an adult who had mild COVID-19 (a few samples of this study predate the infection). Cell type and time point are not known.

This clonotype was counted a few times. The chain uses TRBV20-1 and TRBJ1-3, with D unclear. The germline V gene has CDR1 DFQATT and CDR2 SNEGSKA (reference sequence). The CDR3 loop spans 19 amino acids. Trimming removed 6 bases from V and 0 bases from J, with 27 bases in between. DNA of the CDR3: TGCAGTGCCCCCAACCCAAACGACCCGGGCGAGAGCTCTGGAAACACCATATATTTT. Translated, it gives CSAPNPNDPGESSGNTIYF.

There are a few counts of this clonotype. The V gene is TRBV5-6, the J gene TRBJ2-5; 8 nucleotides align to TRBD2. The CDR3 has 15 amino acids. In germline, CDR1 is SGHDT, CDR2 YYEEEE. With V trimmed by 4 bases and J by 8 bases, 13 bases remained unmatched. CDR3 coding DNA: TGTGCCAGCAGCCCGGCCGGGGGACTAGTCGGCACCCAGTACTTC. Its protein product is CASSPAGGLVGTQYF.

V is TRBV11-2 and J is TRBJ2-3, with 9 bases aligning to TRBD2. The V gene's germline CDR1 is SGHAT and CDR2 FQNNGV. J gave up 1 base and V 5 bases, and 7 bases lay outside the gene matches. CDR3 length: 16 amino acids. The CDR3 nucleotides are TGTGCCAGCAGCCCACGAATAGCGGGAGGCACAGATACGCAGTATTTT. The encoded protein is CASSPRIAGGTDTQYF.

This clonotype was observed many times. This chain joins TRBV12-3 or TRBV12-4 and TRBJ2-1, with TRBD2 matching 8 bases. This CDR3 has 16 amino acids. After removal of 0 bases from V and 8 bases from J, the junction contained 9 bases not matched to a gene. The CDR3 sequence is CASSLARSGGAYEQFF. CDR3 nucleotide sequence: TGTGCCAGCAGTTTAGCCCGCTCCGGGGGGGCCTATGAGCAGTTCTTC.

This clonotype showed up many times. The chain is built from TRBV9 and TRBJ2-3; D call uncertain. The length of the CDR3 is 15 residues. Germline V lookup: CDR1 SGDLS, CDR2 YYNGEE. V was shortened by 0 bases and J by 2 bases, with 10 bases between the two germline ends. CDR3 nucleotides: TGTGCCAGCAGCGTAGACGGCGGAGACACAGATACGCAGTATTTT. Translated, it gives CASSVDGGDTDTQYF.

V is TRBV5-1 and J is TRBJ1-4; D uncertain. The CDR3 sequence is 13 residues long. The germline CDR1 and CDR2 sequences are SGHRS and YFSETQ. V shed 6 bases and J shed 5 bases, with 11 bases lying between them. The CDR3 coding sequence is TGCGCCAGCACTGGGGAACTGAATGAAAAACTGTTTTTT. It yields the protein CASTGELNEKLFF.

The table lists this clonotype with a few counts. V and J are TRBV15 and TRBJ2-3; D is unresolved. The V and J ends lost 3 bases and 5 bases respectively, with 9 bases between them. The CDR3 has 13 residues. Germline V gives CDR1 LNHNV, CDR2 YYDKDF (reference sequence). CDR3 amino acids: CATSSAFRDTQYF. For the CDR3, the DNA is TGTGCCACCAGCAGTGCCTTCAGAGATACGCAGTATTTT.

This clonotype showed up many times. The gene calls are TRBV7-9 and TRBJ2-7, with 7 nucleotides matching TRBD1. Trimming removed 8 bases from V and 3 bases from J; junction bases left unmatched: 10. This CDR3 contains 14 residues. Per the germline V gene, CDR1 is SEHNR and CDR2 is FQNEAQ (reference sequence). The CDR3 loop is CASEGAPLIYEQYF. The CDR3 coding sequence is TGTGCCAGCGAGGGGGCCCCGCTCATCTACGAGCAGTACTTC.

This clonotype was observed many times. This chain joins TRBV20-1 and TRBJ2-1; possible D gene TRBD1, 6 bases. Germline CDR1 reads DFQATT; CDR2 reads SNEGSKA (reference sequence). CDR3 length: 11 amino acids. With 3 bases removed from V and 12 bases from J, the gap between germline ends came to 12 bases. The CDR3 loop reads CSASSDRAQFF. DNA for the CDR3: TGCAGTGCTAGCTCGGACAGAGCGCAGTTCTTC.

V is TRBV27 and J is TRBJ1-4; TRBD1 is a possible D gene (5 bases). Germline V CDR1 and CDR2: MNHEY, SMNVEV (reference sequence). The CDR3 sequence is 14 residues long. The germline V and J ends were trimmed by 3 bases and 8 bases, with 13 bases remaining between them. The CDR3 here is CASSFQGEAEKLFF. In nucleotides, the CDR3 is TGTGCCAGCAGTTTTCAGGGCGAGGCGGAAAAACTGTTTTTT.

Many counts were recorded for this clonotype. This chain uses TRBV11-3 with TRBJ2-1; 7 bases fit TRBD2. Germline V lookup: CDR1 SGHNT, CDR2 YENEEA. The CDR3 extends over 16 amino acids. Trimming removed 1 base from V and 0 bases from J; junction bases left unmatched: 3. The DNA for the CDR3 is TGTGCCAGCAGCTTAGGGAGCGGGGTCTCCTACAATGAGCAGTTCTTC. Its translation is CASSLGSGVSYNEQFF.

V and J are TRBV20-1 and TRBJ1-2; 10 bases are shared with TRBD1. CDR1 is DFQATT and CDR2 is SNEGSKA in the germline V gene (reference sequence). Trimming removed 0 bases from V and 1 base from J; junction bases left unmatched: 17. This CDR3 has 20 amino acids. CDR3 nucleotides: TGCAGTGCTAGAGATCGTTACCGCGTGGACAGGGGGAGAGTTAACTATGGCTACACCTTC. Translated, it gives CSARDRYRVDRGRVNYGYTF.

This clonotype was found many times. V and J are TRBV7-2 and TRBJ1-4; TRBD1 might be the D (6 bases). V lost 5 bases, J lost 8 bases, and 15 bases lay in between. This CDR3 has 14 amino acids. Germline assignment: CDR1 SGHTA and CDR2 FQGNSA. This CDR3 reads CASSQQGQGEKLFF. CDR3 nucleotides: TGTGCCAGCAGCCAGCAGGGGCAAGGCGAAAAACTGTTTTTT.

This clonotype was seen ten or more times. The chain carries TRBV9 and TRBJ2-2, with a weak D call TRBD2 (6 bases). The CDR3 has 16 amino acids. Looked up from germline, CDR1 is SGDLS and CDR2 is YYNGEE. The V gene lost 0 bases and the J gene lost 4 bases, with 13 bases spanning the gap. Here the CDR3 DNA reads TGTGCCAGCAGCGTAGCCTGGGGGAGGAGCACCGGGGAGCTGTTTTTT. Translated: CASSVAWGRSTGELFF.

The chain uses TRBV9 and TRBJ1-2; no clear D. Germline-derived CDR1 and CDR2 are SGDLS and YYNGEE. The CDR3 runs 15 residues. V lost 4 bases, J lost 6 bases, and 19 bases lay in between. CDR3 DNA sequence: TGTGCCAGCAGCCTAAATTCGGGAGTGTGGGATGGCTACACCTTC. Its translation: CASSLNSGVWDGYTF.

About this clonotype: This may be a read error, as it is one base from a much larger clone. The CDR3 DNA is TGTGCCAGCAGTTTAAATCAGAGGAACACCGGGGAGCTGTTTTTT. This gives the protein CASSLNQRNTGELFF. This chain connects TRBV12-3 or TRBV12-4 to TRBJ2-2; no definite D call. This CDR3 spans 15 amino acids. Trimming removed 2 bases at V and 1 base at J, with 8 bases between.

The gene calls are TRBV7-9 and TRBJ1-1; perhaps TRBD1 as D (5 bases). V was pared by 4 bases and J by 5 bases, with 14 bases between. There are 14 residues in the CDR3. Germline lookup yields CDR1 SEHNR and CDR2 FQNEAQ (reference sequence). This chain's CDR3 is CASSSQALRTEAFF. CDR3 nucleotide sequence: TGTGCCAGCAGCTCACAGGCCCTGCGGACTGAAGCTTTCTTT.

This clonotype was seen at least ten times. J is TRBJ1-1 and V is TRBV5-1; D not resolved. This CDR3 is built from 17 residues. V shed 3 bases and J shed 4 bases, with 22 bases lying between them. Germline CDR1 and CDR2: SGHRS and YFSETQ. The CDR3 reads CASSSPTGNPWSTEAFF. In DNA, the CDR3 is TGCGCCAGCAGCTCCCCAACCGGGAACCCCTGGAGCACTGAAGCTTTCTTT.

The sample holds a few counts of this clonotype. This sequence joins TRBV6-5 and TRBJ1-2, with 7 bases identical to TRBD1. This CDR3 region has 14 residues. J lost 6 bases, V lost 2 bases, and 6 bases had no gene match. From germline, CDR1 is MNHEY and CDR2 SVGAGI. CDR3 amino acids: CASSYRGRWNGYTF. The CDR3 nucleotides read TGTGCCAGCAGTTACAGGGGGCGCTGGAATGGCTACACCTTC.

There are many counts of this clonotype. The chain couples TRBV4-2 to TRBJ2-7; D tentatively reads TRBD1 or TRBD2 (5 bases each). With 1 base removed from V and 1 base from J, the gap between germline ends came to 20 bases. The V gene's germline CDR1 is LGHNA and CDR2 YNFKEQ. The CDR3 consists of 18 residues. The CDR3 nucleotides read TGTGCCAGCAGCCAAGTGTTATCGGGACCCCTAGGTTCCTACGAGCAGTACTTC. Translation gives CASSQVLSGPLGSYEQYF.

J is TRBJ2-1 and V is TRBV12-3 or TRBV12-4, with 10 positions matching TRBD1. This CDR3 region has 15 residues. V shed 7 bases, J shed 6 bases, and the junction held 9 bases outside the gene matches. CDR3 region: CASTRTGGFRNEQFF. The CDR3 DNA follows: TGTGCCAGCACTAGGACAGGGGGATTTCGCAATGAGCAGTTCTTC.

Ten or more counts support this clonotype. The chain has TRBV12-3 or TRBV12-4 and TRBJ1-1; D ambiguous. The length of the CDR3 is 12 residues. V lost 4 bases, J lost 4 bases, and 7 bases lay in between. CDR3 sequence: CASSYTATEAFF. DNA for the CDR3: TGTGCCAGCAGTTATACGGCCACTGAAGCTTTCTTT.

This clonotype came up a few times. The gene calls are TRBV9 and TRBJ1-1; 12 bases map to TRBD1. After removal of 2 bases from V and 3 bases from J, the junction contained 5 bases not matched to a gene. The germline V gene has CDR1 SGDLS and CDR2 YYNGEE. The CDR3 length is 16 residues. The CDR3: CASSVAGQGADTEAFF. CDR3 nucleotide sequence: TGTGCCAGCAGCGTTGCGGGACAGGGGGCGGACACTGAAGCTTTCTTT.

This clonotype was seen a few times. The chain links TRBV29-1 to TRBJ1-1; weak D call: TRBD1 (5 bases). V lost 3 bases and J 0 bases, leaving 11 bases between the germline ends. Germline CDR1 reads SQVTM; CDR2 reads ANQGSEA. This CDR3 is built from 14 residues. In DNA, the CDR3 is TGCAGCGTTGAGGGGCAGTACATGAACACTGAAGCTTTCTTT. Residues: CSVEGQYMNTEAFF.

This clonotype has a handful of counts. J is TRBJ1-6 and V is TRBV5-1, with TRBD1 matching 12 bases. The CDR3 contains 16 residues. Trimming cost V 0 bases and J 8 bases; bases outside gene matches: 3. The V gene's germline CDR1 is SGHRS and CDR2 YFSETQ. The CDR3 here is CASSLGDRGLDSPLHF. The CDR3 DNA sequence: TGCGCCAGCAGCTTGGGGGACAGGGGGCTCGATTCACCCCTCCACTTT.

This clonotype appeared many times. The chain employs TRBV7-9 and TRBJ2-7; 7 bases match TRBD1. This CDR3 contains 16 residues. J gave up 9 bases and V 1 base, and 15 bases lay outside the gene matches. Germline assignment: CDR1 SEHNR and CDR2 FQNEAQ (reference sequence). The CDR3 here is CASSLGGGASSEGQYF. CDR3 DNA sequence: TGTGCCAGCAGCTTAGGAGGGGGCGCCTCGAGTGAGGGGCAGTACTTC.

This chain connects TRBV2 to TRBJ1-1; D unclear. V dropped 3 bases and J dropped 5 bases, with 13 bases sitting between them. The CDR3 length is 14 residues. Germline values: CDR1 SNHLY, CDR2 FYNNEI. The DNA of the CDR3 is TGTGCCAGCAGTGACGGGGATGCTAAGACTGAAGCTTTCTTT. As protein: CASSDGDAKTEAFF.

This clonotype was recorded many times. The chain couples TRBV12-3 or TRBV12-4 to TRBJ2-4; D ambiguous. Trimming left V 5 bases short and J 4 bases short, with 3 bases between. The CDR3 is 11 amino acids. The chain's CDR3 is CASSPKNIQYF. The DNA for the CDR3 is TGTGCCAGCAGTCCAAAAAACATTCAGTACTTC.

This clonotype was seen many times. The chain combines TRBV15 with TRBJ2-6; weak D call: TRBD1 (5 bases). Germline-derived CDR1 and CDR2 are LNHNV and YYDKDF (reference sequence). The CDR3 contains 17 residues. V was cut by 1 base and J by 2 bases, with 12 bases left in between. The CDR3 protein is CATSRVGRAAGANVLTF. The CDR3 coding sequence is TGTGCCACCAGCAGAGTCGGCAGGGCGGCTGGGGCCAACGTCCTGACTTTC.

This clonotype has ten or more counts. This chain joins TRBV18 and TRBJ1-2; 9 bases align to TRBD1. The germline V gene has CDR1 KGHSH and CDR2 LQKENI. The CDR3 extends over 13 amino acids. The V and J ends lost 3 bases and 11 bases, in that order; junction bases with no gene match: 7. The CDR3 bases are TGTGCCAGCTCACCTACCAGACAGGGGGGATACACCTTC. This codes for CASSPTRQGGYTF. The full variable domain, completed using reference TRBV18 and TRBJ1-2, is NAGVMQNPRHLVRRRGQEARLRCSPMKGHSHVYWYRQLPEEGLKFMVYLQKENIIDESGMPKERFSAEFPKEGPSILRIQQVVRGDSAAYFCASSPTRQGGYTFGSGTRLTVV.